This entry lists 14 T cell receptor beta chains sequenced from one sample in a study of T cell changes during pregnancy in multiple sclerosis. Assay: immunoSEQ multiplex PCR; the TCRdb copy retains only in-frame clones and omits some. The sample shows roughly 70,000 clones, about nine tenths of them seen only once. The sequences come from peripheral blood, collected in the third trimester of pregnancy. These receptors originate from a female donor with multiple sclerosis, enrolled in a pregnancy study.

This clone was observed once. The chain employs TRBV5-4 and TRBJ2-5, with D perhaps TRBD1 (6 bases). The V gene lost 4 bases and the J gene lost 2 bases, with 9 bases spanning the gap. The V gene's germline CDR1 is SGHNT and CDR2 YYREEE (reference sequence). The CDR3 runs to 13 residues. The CDR3 DNA follows: TGTGCCAGCAGCCAGGACAGTCAAGAGACCCAGTACTTC. It yields the protein CASSQDSQETQYF. Full variable domain (rest looked up from reference TRBV5-4 and TRBJ2-5): ETGVTQSPTHLIKTRGQQVTLRCSSQSGHNTVSWYQQALGQGPQFIFQYYREEENGRGNFPPRFSGLQFPNYSSELNVNALELDDSALYLCASSQDSQETQYFGPGTRLLVL.

The chain is built from TRBV18 and TRBJ1-3, with D possibly TRBD1 on 6 matching bases. The CDR3 contains 16 residues. Between the trimmed V and J ends, which lost 1 base and 6 bases, there was a span of 16 bases. Germline loops: CDR1 KGHSH, CDR2 LQKENI. In DNA form, the CDR3 reads TGTGCCAGCTCACCACTCTCGGAGACAGGTCAAAACACCATATATTTT. Its protein is CASSPLSETGQNTIYF.

The CDR3 is CASSLDRIDEQYF. CDR3 bases: TGTGCCAGCAGCTTAGATCGTATCGACGAGCAGTACTTC. This chain uses TRBV11-2 with TRBJ2-7; D is unclear. Germline V CDR1 and CDR2: SGHAT, FQNNGV. Trimming took 0 bases from V and 5 from J, leaving 8 bases between them. The CDR3 is 13 residues long.

The J gene is TRBJ2-1, the V gene TRBV29-1; the D gene is possibly TRBD2 (5 bases). Germline V CDR1 and CDR2: SQVTM, ANQGSEA. With 7 bases removed from V and 6 bases from J, the gap between germline ends came to 22 bases. The CDR3 spans 15 residues. The CDR3 bases are TGCAGCGCCCGCCGGGGATCCCTGCTGGGCAATGAGCAGTTCTTC. Amino acids: CSARRGSLLGNEQFF.

Here the CDR3 reads CASSWTANTGELFF. Written as DNA, the CDR3 is TGCGCCAGCAGCTGGACAGCAAACACCGGGGAGCTGTTTTTT. The V gene is TRBV5-1, the J gene TRBJ2-2, with TRBD1 as a possible D gene (6 bases). The V gene lost 3 bases and the J gene lost 2 bases, with 8 bases spanning the gap. Germline values: CDR1 SGHRS, CDR2 YFSETQ. This CDR3 contains 14 residues. Filled out from reference TRBV5-1 and TRBJ2-2, the complete variable domain reads KAGVTQTPRYLIKTRGQQVTLSCSPISGHRSVSWYQQTPGQGLQFLFEYFSETQRNKGNFPGRFSGRQFSNSRSEMNVSTLELGDSALYLCASSWTANTGELFFGEGSRLTVL.

The rearrangement links TRBV7-6 to TRBJ2-3, with D perhaps matching TRBD2 (5 bases). Germline loops: CDR1 SGHVS, CDR2 FNYEAQ. Trimming shortened V by 5 bases and J by 3 bases, and 12 bases separated the two germline ends. The CDR3 covers 14 residues. CDR3 coding DNA: TGTGCCAGCAGCCTGAGCGGAGGTACAGATACGCAGTATTTT. Translating it yields CASSLSGGTDTQYF.

J is TRBJ2-5 and V is TRBV29-1; 8 bases agree with TRBD2. Per the germline V gene, CDR1 is SQVTM and CDR2 is ANQGSEA. V shed 2 bases, J shed 4 bases, and the junction held 6 bases outside the gene matches. This CDR3 region has 14 residues. This chain's CDR3 is CSVEFIGRAETQYF. The CDR3 DNA follows: TGCAGCGTTGAATTTATCGGGAGGGCAGAGACCCAGTACTTC.

The DNA for the CDR3 is TGTGCCAGCAGCTTTGATCCTATGAACACTGAAGCTTTCTTT. This translates into CASSFDPMNTEAFF. The chain carries TRBV7-6 and TRBJ1-1; unclear D gene. The CDR3 totals 14 residues. The V end was cut by 3 bases, the J end by 0 bases, with 8 bases between. Germline V lookup: CDR1 SGHVS, CDR2 FNYEAQ.

Notes on this clone: One end of the junction varies from germline; a read error may be responsible. The chain uses TRBV5-8 and TRBJ2-7; 9 positions match TRBD1. Germline V lookup: CDR1 SGHTS, CDR2 YDEGEE. The CDR3 spans 15 residues. In nucleotides, the CDR3 is TGTGCCAGCAGCTTGTCCCTCTACCCCAGGGACAGGGCGAACTTC. This encodes CASSLSLYPRDRANF.

The chain recombines TRBV18 with TRBJ1-1; the match to TRBD1 covers 7 bases. Per germline, CDR1 KGHSH and CDR2 LQKENI. Trimming removed 3 bases from V and 0 bases from J; junction bases left unmatched: 7. The length of the CDR3 is 16 residues. CDR3 sequence: CASSPTGQAMNTEAFF. CDR3 in DNA: TGTGCCAGCTCACCTACTGGACAGGCCATGAACACTGAAGCTTTCTTT.

This chain links TRBV10-2 with TRBJ1-5; TRBD1 is a possible D gene (5 bases). The V end was cut by 7 bases, the J end by 2 bases, with 9 bases between. Germline values: CDR1 WSHSY, CDR2 SAAADI. The CDR3 spans 13 residues. The CDR3 sequence is CASKGIGNQPQHF. The CDR3, as DNA: TGCGCCAGCAAGGGGATCGGCAATCAGCCCCAGCATTTT.

This clone was found once. The chain is built from TRBV11-1 and TRBJ2-2; no definite D call. The germline CDR1 and CDR2 sequences are SGHAT and FQDESV (reference sequence). The length of the CDR3 is 16 residues. V dropped 1 base and J dropped 5 bases, with 14 bases sitting between them. CDR3 in DNA: TGTGCCAGCAGCTTAGAAGTGAGCTCGAGGACCGGGGAGCTGTTTTTT. It codes for CASSLEVSSRTGELFF.

In this sample, this clone turned up a few times. The chain combines TRBV5-6 with TRBJ1-1; D is possibly TRBD1 (6 bases). CDR3 length: 16 residues. Germline V gene lookup returns CDR1 SGHDT and CDR2 YYEEEE. V was trimmed by 4 bases and J by 0 bases, leaving 16 bases between them. The CDR3 nucleotides are TGTGCCAGCAGCGGGCTGGACAGTAAATTGAACACTGAAGCTTTCTTT. This sequence encodes CASSGLDSKLNTEAFF.

The gene calls are TRBV29-1 and TRBJ1-1, with TRBD1 matching over 12 bases. The V segment lost 5 bases and the J segment 4 bases; nucleotides outside the gene matches: 14. Germline V gene lookup returns CDR1 SQVTM and CDR2 ANQGSEA. This CDR3 is built from 17 residues. The CDR3 region has the DNA TGCAGCGTTATAGGTGGGACAGGGGGCGCCGGTGTCACTGAAGCTTTCTTT. Its translation is CSVIGGTGGAGVTEAFF.